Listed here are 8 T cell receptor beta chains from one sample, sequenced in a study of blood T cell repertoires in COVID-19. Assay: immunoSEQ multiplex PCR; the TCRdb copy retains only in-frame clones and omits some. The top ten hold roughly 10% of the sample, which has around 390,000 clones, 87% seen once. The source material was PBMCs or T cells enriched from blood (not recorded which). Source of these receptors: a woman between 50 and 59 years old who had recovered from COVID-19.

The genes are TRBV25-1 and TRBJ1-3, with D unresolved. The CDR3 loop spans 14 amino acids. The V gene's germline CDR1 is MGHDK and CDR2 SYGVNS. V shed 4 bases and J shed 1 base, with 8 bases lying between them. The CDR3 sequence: CASSGTESGNTIYF. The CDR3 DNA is TGTGCCAGCAGTGGCACAGAGTCTGGAAACACCATATATTTT. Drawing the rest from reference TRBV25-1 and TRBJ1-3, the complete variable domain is EADIYQTPRYLVIGTGKKITLECSQTMGHDKMYWYQQDPGMELHLIHYSYGVNSTEKGDLSSESTVSRIRTEHFPLTLESARPSHTSQYLCASSGTESGNTIYFGEGSWLTVV.

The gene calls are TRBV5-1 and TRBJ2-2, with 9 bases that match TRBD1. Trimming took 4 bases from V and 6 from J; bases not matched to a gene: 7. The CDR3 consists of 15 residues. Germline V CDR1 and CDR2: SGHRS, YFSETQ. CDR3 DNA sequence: TGCGCCAGCAGCCCGGGACAGGGTAGAGCCGGGGAGCTGTTTTTT. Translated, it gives CASSPGQGRAGELFF. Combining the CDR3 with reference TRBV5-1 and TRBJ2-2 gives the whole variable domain KAGVTQTPRYLIKTRGQQVTLSCSPISGHRSVSWYQQTPGQGLQFLFEYFSETQRNKGNFPGRFSGRQFSNSRSEMNVSTLELGDSALYLCASSPGQGRAGELFFGEGSRLTVL.

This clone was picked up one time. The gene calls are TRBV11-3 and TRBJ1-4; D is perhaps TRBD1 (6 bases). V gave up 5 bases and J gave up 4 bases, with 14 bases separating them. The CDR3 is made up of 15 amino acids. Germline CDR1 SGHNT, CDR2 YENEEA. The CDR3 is CASSPRTDHNEKLFF. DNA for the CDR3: TGTGCCAGCAGCCCGAGGACAGACCATAATGAAAAACTGTTTTTT.

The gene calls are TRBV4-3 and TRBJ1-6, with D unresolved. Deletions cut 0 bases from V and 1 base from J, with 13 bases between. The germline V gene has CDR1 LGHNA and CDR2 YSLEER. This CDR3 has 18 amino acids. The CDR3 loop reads CASSQDRARGSYNSPLHF. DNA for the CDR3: TGCGCCAGCAGCCAAGACCGGGCCCGGGGATCCTATAATTCACCCCTCCACTTT.

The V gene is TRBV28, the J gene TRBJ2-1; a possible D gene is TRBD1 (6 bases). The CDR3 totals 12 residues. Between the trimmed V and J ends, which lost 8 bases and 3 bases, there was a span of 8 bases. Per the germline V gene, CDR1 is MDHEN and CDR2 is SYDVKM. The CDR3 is CASGTNYNEQFF. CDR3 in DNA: TGTGCCAGCGGGACAAACTACAATGAGCAGTTCTTC.

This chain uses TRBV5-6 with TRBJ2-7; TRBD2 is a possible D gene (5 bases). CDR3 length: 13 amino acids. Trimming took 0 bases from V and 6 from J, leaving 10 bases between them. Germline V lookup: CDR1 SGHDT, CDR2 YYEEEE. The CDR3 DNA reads TGTGCCAGCAGCTTGGAGCGAGGGATCGAGCAGTACTTC. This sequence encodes CASSLERGIEQYF.

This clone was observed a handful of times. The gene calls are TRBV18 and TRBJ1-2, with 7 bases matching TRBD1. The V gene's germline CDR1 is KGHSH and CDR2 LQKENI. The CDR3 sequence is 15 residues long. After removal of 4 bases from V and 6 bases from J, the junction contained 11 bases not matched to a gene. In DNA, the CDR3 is TGTGCCAGCTCACTTCAGACAGGGTTCTCTAATGGCTACACCTTC. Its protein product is CASSLQTGFSNGYTF.

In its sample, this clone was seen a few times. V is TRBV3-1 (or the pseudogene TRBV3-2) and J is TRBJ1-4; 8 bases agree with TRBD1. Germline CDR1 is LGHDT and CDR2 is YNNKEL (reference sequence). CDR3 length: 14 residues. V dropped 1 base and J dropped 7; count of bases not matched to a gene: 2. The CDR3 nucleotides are TGTGCCAGCAGCCAAGTGGGACAGGCTGAAAAACTGTTTTTT. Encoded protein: CASSQVGQAEKLFF.